The 10 T cell receptor beta chains below all came from one sample that was sequenced in a study of cytomegalovirus exposure and HLA in healthy donors. Amplification used 60 Vbeta primers and 13 Jbeta primers. The assay was immunoSEQ multiplex PCR, and TCRdb's table has in-frame clones only and misses some. Of roughly 150,000 clones in the sample, 64% were seen once. Sequencing used PBMCs. The receptor source for this set is a woman under 40 in good health and CMV-seropositive.

This chain links TRBV9 with TRBJ2-7; TRBD1 agrees at 9 bases. The ends lost 4 bases at V and 2 bases at J; junction bases unmatched: 7. Germline V lookup: CDR1 SGDLS, CDR2 YYNGEE. The CDR3 contains 15 residues. For the CDR3, the DNA is TGTGCCAGCAGCCCAGGACAGGGGCGAGCCTACGAGCAGTACTTC. Translated: CASSPGQGRAYEQYF.

In this sample, this clone turned up a few times. The chain couples TRBV30 to TRBJ2-7; D is perhaps TRBD1 (5 bases). Looked up from germline, CDR1 is GTSNPN and CDR2 is SVGIG (reference sequence). The germline V and J ends were trimmed by 4 bases and 1 base, with 14 bases remaining between them. The CDR3 has 14 residues. The DNA for the CDR3 is TGTGCCTGGACCAGGAAGGGGTCATCCTACGAGCAGTACTTC. Amino acid sequence: CAWTRKGSSYEQYF.

The rearrangement links TRBV2 to TRBJ1-3; D gene uncertain. The length of the CDR3 is 14 residues. The V end lost 10 bases, the J end lost 0 bases, and 13 bases lay between the germline ends. Germline V gene sequence: CDR1 SNHLY, CDR2 FYNNEI. The CDR3 DNA is TGTGCCATCCCACAGACGAGCTCTGGAAACACCATATATTTT. Its translation is CAIPQTSSGNTIYF.

This chain connects TRBV30 to TRBJ1-1; 8 bases are shared with TRBD1. This CDR3 has 15 residues. Trimming cost V 2 bases and J 6 bases; bases outside gene matches: 11. The V gene's germline CDR1 is GTSNPN and CDR2 SVGIG (reference sequence). CDR3: CAWSTRTGFWPEAFF. CDR3 coding DNA: TGTGCCTGGAGTACCCGGACAGGGTTCTGGCCTGAAGCTTTCTTT.

The chain's CDR3 is CASTLAGGTGELFF. CDR3 nucleotides: TGCGCCAGCACCTTAGCGGGGGGGACCGGGGAGCTGTTTTTT. The genes are TRBV10-2 and TRBJ2-2; 11 bases align to TRBD2. This CDR3 region has 14 residues. From germline, CDR1 is WSHSY and CDR2 SAAADI. Unmatched junction bases numbered 3, after V lost 7 bases and J lost 5 bases.

The rearrangement uses TRBV6-1 and TRBJ1-1; the D is unclear. Per germline, CDR1 MNHNS and CDR2 SASEGT. V lost 2 bases and J 3 bases, leaving 4 bases between the germline ends. The CDR3 has 12 amino acids. CDR3 amino acids: CASSERDTEAFF. The CDR3 DNA reads TGTGCCAGCAGTGAACGCGACACTGAAGCTTTCTTT.

The rearrangement links TRBV29-1 to TRBJ1-1; D unresolved. This CDR3 spans 14 amino acids. Germline CDR1 is SQVTM and CDR2 is ANQGSEA. The germline V and J ends were trimmed by 4 bases and 4 bases, with 16 bases remaining between them. The CDR3 region has the DNA TGCAGCGTTGGTGGCGGGGAGGGTATCACTGAAGCTTTCTTT. Encoded protein: CSVGGGEGITEAFF.

The chain joins TRBV30 to TRBJ2-1, with 8 bases matching TRBD2. Germline V CDR1 and CDR2: GTSNPN, SVGIG (reference sequence). This CDR3 spans 16 amino acids. With V trimmed by 1 base and J by 8 bases, 13 bases remained unmatched. CDR3 residues: CAWSGEAGGLFDEQFF. CDR3 in DNA: TGTGCCTGGAGTGGAGAGGCGGGAGGTCTGTTTGATGAGCAGTTCTTC.

The V and J genes are TRBV6-6 and TRBJ2-7, with 7 bases matching TRBD1. The CDR3 runs 12 residues. V was pared by 7 bases and J by 3 bases, with 3 bases of the junction left unmatched. CDR1 MNHNY and CDR2 SVGAGI come from the germline V gene (reference sequence). The CDR3 spells CASKDRFYEQYF. For the CDR3, the DNA is TGTGCCAGCAAGGACAGGTTCTACGAGCAGTACTTC.

This chain uses TRBV9 with TRBJ1-4; D call uncertain. V dropped 4 bases and J dropped 4 bases, with 11 bases sitting between them. Germline CDR1 is SGDLS and CDR2 is YYNGEE. CDR3 length equals 14 residues. The chain's CDR3 is CASSLRVDNEKLFF. DNA of the CDR3: TGTGCCAGCAGCTTACGGGTCGATAATGAAAAACTGTTTTTT.